What follows is one T cell receptor (beta chain) and its context. Primers for the PCR totalled 60 Vbeta and 13 Jbeta. Some clones are missing from TCRdb's copy, which holds only in-frame ones; the method was immunoSEQ multiplex PCR. The sample includes 65,000 to 85,000 clones, 65% to 70% of them seen just once. This specimen belongs to a study of cytomegalovirus exposure and HLA in healthy donors. The CDR3 contains 17 residues. The V and J ends lost 2 bases and 6 bases, in that order; junction bases with no gene match: 10. The germline gives CDR1 MNHNS, CDR2 SASEGT. The chain is built from TRBV6-1 and TRBJ2-3; the match to TRBD2 covers 11 bases. The specimen was PBMCs. This sequence originates from a woman aged 30 to 39 in good health and CMV-seronegative. The CDR3 loop is CASSEFGTSGPRDTQYF. The CDR3 DNA is TGTGCCAGCAGTGAATTTGGGACTAGCGGCCCTAGGGATACGCAGTATTTT.